The 6 T cell receptor beta chains presented below share a single source sample, sequenced in a study of blood T cell repertoires in COVID-19. TCRdb's copy holds only in-frame clones and misses some; the assay was immunoSEQ multiplex PCR. Altogether about 220,000 clones are present, 70% to 90% being singletons, with the ten largest covering about 13%. Specimen: peripheral blood. These receptors were obtained from a human donor in a cohort sampled during active COVID-19.

V gene TRBV24-1 combines with J gene TRBJ2-7; maybe TRBD2 (6 bases). Germline CDR1 reads KGHDR; CDR2 reads SFDVKD. Trimming removed 3 bases from V and 4 bases from J, with 15 bases in between. The CDR3 length is 15 residues. The CDR3, as DNA: TGTGCCACCAGTGATGTTGCGGAGGGCCAGTACGAGCAGTACTTC. Translating it yields CATSDVAEGQYEQYF.

V is TRBV7-2 and J is TRBJ2-3; 10 bases are a match to TRBD2. Trimming at V came to 5 bases and at J to 4 bases, leaving 6 bases not matched to a gene. The germline gives CDR1 SGHTA, CDR2 FQGNSA. There are 15 residues in the CDR3. CDR3 region: CASSPGLAESDTQYF. Written as DNA, the CDR3 is TGTGCCAGCAGCCCAGGACTAGCGGAATCAGATACGCAGTATTTT.

The genes are TRBV19 and TRBJ2-3; no reliable D call. The V end was cut by 4 bases, the J end by 1 base, with 6 bases between. The CDR3 covers 13 residues. Germline CDR1 and CDR2: LNHDA and SQIVND (reference sequence). DNA of the CDR3: TGTGCCAGTAGTAGAACTGGCACAGATACGCAGTATTTT. Protein: CASSRTGTDTQYF.

V is TRBV7-9 and J is TRBJ1-1, with D perhaps TRBD1 (5 bases). Trimming stripped 1 base from V and 5 bases from J, with 11 bases between. CDR1 and CDR2 from the germline V gene are SEHNR and FQNEAQ (reference sequence). The CDR3 spans 14 residues. The DNA of the CDR3 is TGTGCCAGCAGCTTAGGCAGGGCTGAAACTGAAGCTTTCTTT. Translating gives CASSLGRAETEAFF.

The V and J genes are TRBV6-6 and TRBJ1-2; D unclear. CDR1 is MNHNY, CDR2 SVGAGI, per germline (reference sequence). V lost 10 bases and J 7 bases, leaving 19 bases between the germline ends. The CDR3 totals 13 residues. In DNA form, the CDR3 reads TGTGCCACTGAGGAGCAGAGGTCGATTGGCTACACCTTC. Translated: CATEEQRSIGYTF.

This clone was picked up a small number of times. The gene calls are TRBV4-2 and TRBJ1-3; 11 nucleotides agree with TRBD1. V trimming: 1 base; J trimming: 3 bases; junction bases outside the gene matches: 2. This CDR3 comprises 16 residues. Germline V gene data show CDR1 as LGHNA and CDR2 as YNFKEQ. The CDR3 loop is CASSQGDRGFGNTIYF. The CDR3 DNA reads as TGTGCCAGCAGCCAAGGGGACAGGGGGTTTGGAAACACCATATATTTT.